The T cell receptor (beta chain) described here comes from a study of CD8 T cells in ankylosing spondylitis. This clonotype was seen a handful of times. Its target is not known. General study points: Ankylosing spondylitis blood appeared to be characterized by a TCR beta motif of 8 or 9 highly homologous variants.

V was pared by 1 base and J by 4 bases, with 7 bases between. Germline V gene lookup returns CDR1 DFQATT and CDR2 SNEGSKA (reference sequence). The CDR3 runs 12 residues. Each CDR3 protein is one row after TCRdb ran MiXCR on the 5' RACE reads. The sample consists of about 500,000 distinct CDR3 sequences, 12% of them appearing once. Sample: blood, either unsorted or a sorted T cell fraction (not recorded which). The sequence derives from a male donor with ankylosing spondylitis. This chain connects TRBV20-1 to TRBJ2-5, with D unresolved. The DNA for the CDR3 is TGCAGTGCTAGAGGCAGTCCAGAGACCCAGTACTTC. The encoded protein is CSARGSPETQYF.